The 24 T cell receptor beta chains below all came from one sample that was sequenced in a study of CD8 T cells in Susac syndrome. Reverse transcription of roughly 0.5 to 1 ug RNA was performed with random hexamers. TCRdb re-called the immunoSEQ multiplex PCR reads with MiXCR, one entry per CDR3 protein. The sample records about 170,000 distinct CDR3 sequences, 80% to 95% being singletons. Sequences were obtained from CD4+ T cells from PBMCs. The receptors shown here come from a human donor with multiple sclerosis.

A few counts support this clonotype. The genes are TRBV6-5 and TRBJ2-7; the D gene could be TRBD1 or TRBD2 (5 bases each). Between the trimmed V and J ends, which lost 2 bases and 7 bases, there was a span of 15 bases. This CDR3 is built from 14 residues. Germline CDR1 and CDR2: MNHEY and SVGAGI. The CDR3 is CASSYTGPRGEQYF. The DNA for the CDR3 is TGTGCCAGCAGTTACACGGGACCGAGAGGGGAGCAGTACTTC.

The CDR3: CASSSPDSGLSTDTQYF. CDR3 nucleotides: TGTGCCAGCAGCTCCCCTGACAGCGGTCTTAGCACAGATACGCAGTATTTT. The chain recombines TRBV7-3 with TRBJ2-3, with D perhaps being TRBD1 or TRBD2 (5 bases each). Germline CDR1 and CDR2: SGHTA and FQGTGA. Trimming pared 4 bases from V and 0 bases from J, leaving 17 bases between. The CDR3 length is 17 residues.

The genes are TRBV20-1 and TRBJ1-1; D perhaps matches TRBD1 (5 bases). This CDR3 region has 12 residues. CDR1 and CDR2 (germline): DFQATT, SNEGSKA (reference sequence). The V end lost 5 bases, the J end lost 1 base, and 8 bases lay between the germline ends. The CDR3 DNA follows: TGCAGTGCTGTTGGGGGGAACACTGAAGCTTTCTTT. The encoded protein is CSAVGGNTEAFF.

This chain connects TRBV20-1 to TRBJ2-7; a possible D gene is TRBD2 (5 bases). Trimming shortened V by 0 bases and J by 1 base, and 13 bases separated the two germline ends. This CDR3 comprises 15 residues. CDR1 is DFQATT and CDR2 is SNEGSKA in the germline V gene (reference sequence). CDR3 sequence (DNA): TGCAGTGCTAGAGATAACAGTCGGGGTTCCTACGAGCAGTACTTC. Protein product: CSARDNSRGSYEQYF.

The rearrangement links TRBV20-1 to TRBJ1-2; 8 nucleotides align to TRBD1. The CDR3 runs to 15 residues. Germline lookup yields CDR1 DFQATT and CDR2 SNEGSKA (reference sequence). V shed 2 bases, J shed 2 bases, and the junction held 7 bases outside the gene matches. CDR3 coding DNA: TGCAGTGCTAGACCGGGACAGGTCCTCAACTATGGCTACACCTTC. It encodes CSARPGQVLNYGYTF.

This rearrangement joins TRBV28 to TRBJ2-4, with 7 bases fitting TRBD2. The CDR3 covers 15 residues. The trim removed 3 bases at V and 4 bases at J, leaving 6 bases unmatched. CDR1 is MDHEN, CDR2 SYDVKM, per germline. The CDR3 DNA reads TGTGCCAGCAGTTTGGGGGGGGAAGGGAAAAACATTCAGTACTTC. Translating it yields CASSLGGEGKNIQYF.

This rearrangement joins TRBV7-2 to TRBJ1-5, with 7 bases aligning to TRBD1. Trimming at V came to 5 bases and at J to 3 bases, leaving 4 bases not matched to a gene. CDR3 length: 14 amino acids. Per the germline V gene, CDR1 is SGHTA and CDR2 is FQGNSA. The CDR3 DNA sequence: TGTGCCAGCAGCCGAGGGGGCTACAATCAGCCCCAGCATTTT. Translating gives CASSRGGYNQPQHF.

The chain is built from TRBV6-6 and TRBJ2-1; a weak D match, TRBD2 (5 bases). V lost 8 bases and J 7 bases, leaving 15 bases between the germline ends. Per the germline V gene, CDR1 is MNHNY and CDR2 is SVGAGI (reference sequence). The CDR3 consists of 13 residues. The DNA of the CDR3 is TGTGCCAGCGGCGGGCACGGGGTGAATGAGCAGTTCTTC. It is translated as CASGGHGVNEQFF.

This clonotype appeared once. The rearrangement joins TRBV7-2 to TRBJ1-1; D is perhaps TRBD1 (6 bases). The germline V gene encodes CDR1 SGHTA and CDR2 FQGNSA. With 1 base removed from V and 5 bases from J, the gap between germline ends came to 11 bases. The CDR3 sequence is 14 residues long. The CDR3 spells CASSLGLGATEAFF. The DNA of the CDR3 is TGTGCCAGCAGCTTAGGTCTGGGGGCAACTGAAGCTTTCTTT.

The chain joins TRBV7-2 to TRBJ2-7; 7 bases map to TRBD1. Germline trimming cut 5 bases from V and 9 bases from J; bases unmatched to any gene: 10. Germline CDR1 is SGHTA and CDR2 is FQGNSA. The CDR3 consists of 13 residues. CDR3 nucleotides: TGTGCCAGCAGCCCACAGGGGCCGGTGGGGCAGTACTTC. Translated, it gives CASSPQGPVGQYF. Supplemented by reference TRBV7-2 and TRBJ2-7, the full variable domain reads GAGVSQSPSNKVTEKGKDVELRCDPISGHTALYWYRQSLGQGLEFLIYFQGNSAPDKSGLPSDRFSAERTGGSVSTLTIQRTQQEDSAVYLCASSPQGPVGQYFGPGTRLTVT.

This chain connects TRBV28 to TRBJ1-2, with 7 nucleotides matching TRBD1. Germline trimming cut 8 bases from V and 4 bases from J; bases unmatched to any gene: 10. Germline V CDR1 and CDR2: MDHEN, SYDVKM. This CDR3 region has 14 residues. Here the CDR3 reads CASGSGTDVYGYTF. Written as DNA, the CDR3 is TGTGCCAGCGGCTCCGGGACAGACGTCTATGGCTACACCTTC.

V is TRBV5-1 and J is TRBJ2-6; D gene uncertain. Germline CDR1 is SGHRS and CDR2 is YFSETQ. V gave up 5 bases and J gave up 0 bases, with 9 bases separating them. This CDR3 is built from 15 residues. In DNA, the CDR3 is TGCGCCAGCAGGGGCCTATACTCTGGGGCCAACGTCCTGACTTTC. It translates to CASRGLYSGANVLTF.

The chain is built from TRBV2 and TRBJ2-1; D could derive from TRBD1 or TRBD2 (6 bases each). Germline loops: CDR1 SNHLY, CDR2 FYNNEI. The CDR3 is 17 residues long. Trimming took 4 bases from V and 0 from J, leaving 16 bases between them. The CDR3 protein is CASSGFRGQSSYNEQFF. CDR3 DNA: TGTGCCAGCAGTGGTTTCCGGGGGCAAAGCTCCTACAATGAGCAGTTCTTC.

The genes are TRBV6-2 or TRBV6-3 and TRBJ2-7, with a possible D match to TRBD1 (5 bases). Germline CDR1 MNHEY, CDR2 SVGEGT. V gave up 0 bases and J gave up 5 bases, with 14 bases separating them. This CDR3 has 15 amino acids. The CDR3 sequence: CASSYSNVQGNEQYF. CDR3 nucleotide sequence: TGTGCCAGCAGTTACTCGAACGTCCAGGGCAACGAGCAGTACTTC.

The chain uses TRBV5-6 and TRBJ2-5, with D perhaps matching TRBD2 (6 bases). The CDR3 is made up of 12 amino acids. Looked up from germline, CDR1 is SGHDT and CDR2 is YYEEEE. With 4 bases removed from V and 6 bases from J, the gap between germline ends came to 10 bases. CDR3 amino acids: CASSPGGQTQYF. The DNA for the CDR3 is TGTGCCAGCAGCCCCGGGGGACAGACCCAGTACTTC.

The CDR3 sequence: CASSVGGGRADTQYF. The CDR3 DNA reads as TGTGCCAGCAGCGTGGGTGGCGGGAGGGCTGATACGCAGTATTTT. J is TRBJ2-3 and V is TRBV7-2, with 9 bases that match TRBD2. The V gene end was trimmed by 5 bases and the J gene end by 6 bases; junction bases not matched to a gene: 9. Germline CDR1 and CDR2: SGHTA and FQGNSA. This CDR3 comprises 15 residues.

The chain recombines TRBV18 with TRBJ1-1; D is possibly TRBD1 (5 bases). The CDR3 sequence is 14 residues long. The germline gives CDR1 KGHSH, CDR2 LQKENI. The ends were cut back, 6 bases at V and 0 bases at J, with 11 bases in the middle. The CDR3 DNA reads TGTGCCAGCTCGGACAAGGACATGAACACTGAAGCTTTCTTT. It translates to CASSDKDMNTEAFF.

The gene calls are TRBV18 and TRBJ2-7; TRBD1 is a possible D gene (5 bases). Germline V CDR1 and CDR2: KGHSH, LQKENI. The CDR3 runs 15 residues. V lost 3 bases and J lost 2, with 14 bases in between. The CDR3: CASSPTGSLPYEQYF. The CDR3 DNA follows: TGTGCCAGCTCACCCACAGGCAGTCTACCCTACGAGCAGTACTTC. Complete variable domain (other parts from reference TRBV18 and TRBJ2-7): NAGVMQNPRHLVRRRGQEARLRCSPMKGHSHVYWYRQLPEEGLKFMVYLQKENIIDESGMPKERFSAEFPKEGPSILRIQQVVRGDSAAYFCASSPTGSLPYEQYFGPGTRLTVT.

The genes are TRBV4-1 and TRBJ2-7; D remains unclear. The germline CDR1 and CDR2 sequences are MGHRA and YSYEKL. Trimming removed 0 bases at V and 2 bases at J, with 14 bases between. The CDR3 covers 16 residues. The CDR3 reads CASSQDPGRPAYEQYF. The CDR3 nucleotides are TGCGCCAGCAGCCAAGATCCCGGCCGGCCTGCCTACGAGCAGTACTTC.

CDR3 coding DNA: TGTGCCAGCAGCTCAAGCGGGCTCACAGATACGCAGTATTTT. Translation gives CASSSSGLTDTQYF. V is TRBV7-2 and J is TRBJ2-3; D may be TRBD2 (6 bases). CDR1 and CDR2 (germline): SGHTA, FQGNSA. The CDR3 runs to 14 residues. Between the trimmed V and J ends, which lost 4 bases and 2 bases, there was a span of 10 bases.

The chain recombines TRBV5-4 with TRBJ2-7; 9 nucleotides agree with TRBD2. The CDR3 is 13 residues long. V gave up 10 bases and J gave up 5 bases; unmatched junction bases: 10. Germline CDR1 and CDR2: SGHNT and YYREEE (reference sequence). For the CDR3, the DNA is TGTGCCTCTCTGGCGGGAGGGCCACACGAGCAGTACTTC. It specifies CASLAGGPHEQYF.

This chain links TRBV5-1 with TRBJ2-7, with D perhaps matching TRBD1 (5 bases). Trimming pared 0 bases from V and 0 bases from J, leaving 7 bases between. Per the germline V gene, CDR1 is SGHRS and CDR2 is YFSETQ. There are 14 residues in the CDR3. The CDR3 DNA sequence: TGCGCCAGCAGCTTGGCAGGGAACTCCTACGAGCAGTACTTC. Its translation: CASSLAGNSYEQYF.

The chain joins TRBV20-1 to TRBJ2-5, with TRBD2 matching 9 bases. The CDR3 spans 15 residues. The V gene's germline CDR1 is DFQATT and CDR2 SNEGSKA (reference sequence). V lost 3 bases to trimming and J lost 0 bases; unmatched junction nucleotides: 5. The chain's CDR3 is CSASWLAGDQETQYF. The CDR3 DNA sequence: TGCAGTGCTAGTTGGTTAGCGGGGGACCAAGAGACCCAGTACTTC.

The chain employs TRBV4-3 and TRBJ1-1; D is possibly TRBD1 (5 bases). CDR1 LGHNA and CDR2 YSLEER come from the germline V gene. V lost 7 bases, J lost 3 bases, and 12 bases lay in between. This CDR3 is built from 13 residues. CDR3 in amino acids: CASKKGPDTEAFF. The CDR3 DNA reads TGCGCCAGCAAAAAGGGGCCGGACACTGAAGCTTTCTTT.